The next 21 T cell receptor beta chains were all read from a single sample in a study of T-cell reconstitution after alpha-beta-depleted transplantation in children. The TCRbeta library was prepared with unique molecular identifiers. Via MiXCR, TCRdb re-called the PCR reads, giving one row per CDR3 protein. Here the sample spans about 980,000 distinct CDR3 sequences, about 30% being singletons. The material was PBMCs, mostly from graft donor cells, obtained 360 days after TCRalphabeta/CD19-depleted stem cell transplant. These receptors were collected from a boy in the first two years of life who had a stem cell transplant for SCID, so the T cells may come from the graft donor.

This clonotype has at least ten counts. The CDR3 loop reads CASSPGQGRDTQYF. In DNA form, the CDR3 reads TGCGCCAGCAGCCCGGGACAGGGAAGAGATACGCAGTATTTT. The gene calls are TRBV5-1 and TRBJ2-3; 9 nucleotides agree with TRBD1. The CDR3 contains 14 residues. Germline V CDR1 and CDR2: SGHRS, YFSETQ. The ends lost 4 bases at V and 5 bases at J; junction bases unmatched: 5.

As DNA, the CDR3 is TGTGCCAGCAGTTCCCGGACCCTAACGGGTTCCTACAATGAGCAGTTCTTC. It translates to CASSSRTLTGSYNEQFF. This chain links TRBV28 with TRBJ2-1; D is undetermined. This CDR3 region has 17 residues. The germline gives CDR1 MDHEN, CDR2 SYDVKM. Trimming pared 4 bases from V and 1 base from J, leaving 17 bases between. Based on the CDR3 plus reference TRBV28 and TRBJ2-1, the full variable domain is DVKVTQSSRYLVKRTGEKVFLECVQDMDHENMFWYRQDPGLGLRLIYFSYDVKMKEKGDIPEGYSVSREKKERFSLILESASTNQTSMYLCASSSRTLTGSYNEQFFGPGTRLTVL.

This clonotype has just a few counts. The CDR3 nucleotides read TGTGCCAGCAGCTCAGGACTAGCTCTGGGTGAGCAGTTCTTC. It specifies CASSSGLALGEQFF. V gene TRBV7-3 combines with J gene TRBJ2-1; TRBD2 matches at 8 bases. J gave up 9 bases and V 4 bases, and 8 bases lay outside the gene matches. Germline-derived CDR1 and CDR2 are SGHTA and FQGTGA. The CDR3 extends over 14 amino acids.

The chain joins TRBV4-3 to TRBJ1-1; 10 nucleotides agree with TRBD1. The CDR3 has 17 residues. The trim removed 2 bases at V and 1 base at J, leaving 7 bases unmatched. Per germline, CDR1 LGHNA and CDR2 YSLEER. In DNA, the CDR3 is TGCGCCAGCAGCCAATACGACAGGGGGCGCAGGAACACTGAAGCTTTCTTT. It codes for CASSQYDRGRRNTEAFF.

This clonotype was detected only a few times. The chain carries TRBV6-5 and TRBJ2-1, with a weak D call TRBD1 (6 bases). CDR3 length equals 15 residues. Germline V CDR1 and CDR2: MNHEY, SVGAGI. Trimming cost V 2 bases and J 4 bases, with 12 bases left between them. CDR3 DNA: TGTGCCAGCAGTTACAGGGGGACCGGTTACAATGAGCAGTTCTTC. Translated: CASSYRGTGYNEQFF.

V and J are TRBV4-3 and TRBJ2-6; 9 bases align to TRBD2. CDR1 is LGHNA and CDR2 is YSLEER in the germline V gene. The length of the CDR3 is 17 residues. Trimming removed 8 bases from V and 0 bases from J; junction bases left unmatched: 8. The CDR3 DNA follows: TGCGCCAGCGCTCTAGCGGGGTTCCGCTCTGGGGCCAACGTCCTGACTTTC. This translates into CASALAGFRSGANVLTF.

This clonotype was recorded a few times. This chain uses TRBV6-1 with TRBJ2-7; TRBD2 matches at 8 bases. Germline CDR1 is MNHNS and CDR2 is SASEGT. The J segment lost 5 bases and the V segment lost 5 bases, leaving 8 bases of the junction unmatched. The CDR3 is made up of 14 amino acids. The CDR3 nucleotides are TGTGCCAGCAGTCGGGGCGGGGGGAGCAACGAGCAGTACTTC. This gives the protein CASSRGGGSNEQYF.

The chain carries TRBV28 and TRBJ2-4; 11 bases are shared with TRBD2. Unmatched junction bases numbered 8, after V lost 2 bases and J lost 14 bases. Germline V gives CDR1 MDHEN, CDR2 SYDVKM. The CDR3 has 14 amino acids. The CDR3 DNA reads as TGTGCCAGCAGTTTACTAGCGGGGGGCCCACGCGAGTACTTC. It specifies CASSLLAGGPREYF.

The CDR3 DNA reads TGTGCCAGCTCACCAGCTTGGGTAGGGGCATACCAAGAGACCCAGTACTTC. It specifies CASSPAWVGAYQETQYF. The chain has TRBV18 and TRBJ2-5, with D perhaps matching TRBD1 (5 bases). The CDR3 loop spans 17 amino acids. Trimming took 2 bases from V and 0 from J, leaving 16 bases between them. CDR1 KGHSH and CDR2 LQKENI come from the germline V gene.

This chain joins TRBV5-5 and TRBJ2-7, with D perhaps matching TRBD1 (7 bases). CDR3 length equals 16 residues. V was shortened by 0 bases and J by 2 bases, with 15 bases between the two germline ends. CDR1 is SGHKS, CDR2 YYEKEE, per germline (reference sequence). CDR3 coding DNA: TGTGCCAGCAGCTTGGGATGGCCAGGGGGGCCCTACGAGCAGTACTTC. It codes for CASSLGWPGGPYEQYF. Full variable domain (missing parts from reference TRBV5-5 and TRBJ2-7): DAGVTQSPTHLIKTRGQQVTLRCSPISGHKSVSWYQQVLGQGPQFIFQYYEKEERGRGNFPDRFSARQFPNYSSELNVNALLLGDSALYLCASSLGWPGGPYEQYFGPGTRLTVT.

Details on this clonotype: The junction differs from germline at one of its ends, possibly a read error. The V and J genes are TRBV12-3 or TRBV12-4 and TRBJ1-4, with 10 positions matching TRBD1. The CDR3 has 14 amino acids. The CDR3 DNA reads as TGTGGCAGCAGCCGGGGACAGGGGAGCGAAAAACTGTTTTTT. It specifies CGSSRGQGSEKLFF.

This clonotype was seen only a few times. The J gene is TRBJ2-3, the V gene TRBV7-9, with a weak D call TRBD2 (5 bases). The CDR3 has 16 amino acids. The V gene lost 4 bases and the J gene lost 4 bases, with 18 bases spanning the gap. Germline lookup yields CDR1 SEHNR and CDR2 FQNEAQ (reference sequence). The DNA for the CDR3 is TGTGCCAGCAGCTCACCCGGGGATCGAGGCCCAGATACGCAGTATTTT. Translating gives CASSSPGDRGPDTQYF.

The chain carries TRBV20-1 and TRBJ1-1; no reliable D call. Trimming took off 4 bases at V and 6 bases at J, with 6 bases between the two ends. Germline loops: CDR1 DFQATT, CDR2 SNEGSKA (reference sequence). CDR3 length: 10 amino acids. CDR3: CSAMDPEAFF. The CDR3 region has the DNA TGCAGTGCTATGGACCCTGAAGCTTTCTTT.

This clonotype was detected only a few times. The CDR3 nucleotides are TGCAGCGCCGGGACGGGAGAGACCCAGTACTTC. It yields the protein CSAGTGETQYF. The chain is built from TRBV29-1 and TRBJ2-5; D possibly matches TRBD1 or TRBD2 (5 bases each). Trimming took 7 bases from V and 4 from J, leaving 10 bases between them. This CDR3 has 11 amino acids. The germline V gene encodes CDR1 SQVTM and CDR2 ANQGSEA.

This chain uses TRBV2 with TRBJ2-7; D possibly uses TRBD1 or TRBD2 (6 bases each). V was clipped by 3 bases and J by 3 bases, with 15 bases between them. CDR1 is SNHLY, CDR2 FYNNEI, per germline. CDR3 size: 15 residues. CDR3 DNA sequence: TGTGCCAGCAGTGAGGGGGGCAGGTGGAACTACGAGCAGTACTTC. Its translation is CASSEGGRWNYEQYF. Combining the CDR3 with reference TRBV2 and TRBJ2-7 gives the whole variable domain EPEVTQTPSHQVTQMGQEVILRCVPISNHLYFYWYRQILGQKVEFLVSFYNNEISEKSEIFDDQFSVERPDGSNFTLKIRSTKLEDSAMYFCASSEGGRWNYEQYFGPGTRLTVT.

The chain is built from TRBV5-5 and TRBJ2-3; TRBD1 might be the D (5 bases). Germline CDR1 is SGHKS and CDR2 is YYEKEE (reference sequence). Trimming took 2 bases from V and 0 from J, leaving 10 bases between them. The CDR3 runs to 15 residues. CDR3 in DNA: TGTGCCAGCAGCTTAGACAGCGTTAGCACAGATACGCAGTATTTT. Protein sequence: CASSLDSVSTDTQYF.

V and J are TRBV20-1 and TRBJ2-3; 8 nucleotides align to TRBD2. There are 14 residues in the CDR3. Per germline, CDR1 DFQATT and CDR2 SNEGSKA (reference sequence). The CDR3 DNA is TGCAGCCGGGCCAGCGGGGGCAACACAGATACGCAGTATTTT. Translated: CSRASGGNTDTQYF.

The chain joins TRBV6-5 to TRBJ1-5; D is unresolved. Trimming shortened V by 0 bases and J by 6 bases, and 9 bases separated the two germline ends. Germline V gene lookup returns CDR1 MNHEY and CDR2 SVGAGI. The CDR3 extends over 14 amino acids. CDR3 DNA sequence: TGTGCCAGCAGTTACTCAAGGGAGGCTCAGCCCCAGCATTTT. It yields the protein CASSYSREAQPQHF.

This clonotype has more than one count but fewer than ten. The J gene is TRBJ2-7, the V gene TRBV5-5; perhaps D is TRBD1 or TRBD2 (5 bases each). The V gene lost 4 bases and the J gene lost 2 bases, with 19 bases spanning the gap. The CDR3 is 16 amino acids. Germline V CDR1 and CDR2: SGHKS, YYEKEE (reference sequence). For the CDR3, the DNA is TGTGCCAGCAGCCCGGACGGGGACGGCCGAACCTACGAGCAGTACTTC. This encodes CASSPDGDGRTYEQYF.

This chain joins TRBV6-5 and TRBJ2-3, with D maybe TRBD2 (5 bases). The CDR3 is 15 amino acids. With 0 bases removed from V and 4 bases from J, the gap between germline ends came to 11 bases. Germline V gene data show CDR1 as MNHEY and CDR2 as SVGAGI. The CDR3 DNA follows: TGTGCCAGCAGTTACTCGAGGGCTTGGGCAGATACGCAGTATTTT. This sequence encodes CASSYSRAWADTQYF.

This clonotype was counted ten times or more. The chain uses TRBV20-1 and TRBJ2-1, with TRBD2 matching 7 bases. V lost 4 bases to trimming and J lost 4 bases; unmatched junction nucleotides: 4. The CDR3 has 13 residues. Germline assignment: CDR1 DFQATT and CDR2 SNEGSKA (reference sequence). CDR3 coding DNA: TGCAGTGCTAAGCGGGGACCTTACAATGAGCAGTTCTTC. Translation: CSAKRGPYNEQFF.